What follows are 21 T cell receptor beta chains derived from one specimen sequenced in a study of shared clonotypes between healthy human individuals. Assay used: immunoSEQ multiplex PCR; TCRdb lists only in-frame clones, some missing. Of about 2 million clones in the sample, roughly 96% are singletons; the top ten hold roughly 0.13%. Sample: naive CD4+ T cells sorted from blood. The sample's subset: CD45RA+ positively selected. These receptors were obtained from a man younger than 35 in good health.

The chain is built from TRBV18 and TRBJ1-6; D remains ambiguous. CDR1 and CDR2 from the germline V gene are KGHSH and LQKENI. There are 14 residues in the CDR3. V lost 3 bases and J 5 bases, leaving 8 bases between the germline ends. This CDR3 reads CASSPNTDNSPLHF. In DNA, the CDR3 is TGTGCCAGCTCACCTAATACAGATAATTCACCCCTCCACTTT.

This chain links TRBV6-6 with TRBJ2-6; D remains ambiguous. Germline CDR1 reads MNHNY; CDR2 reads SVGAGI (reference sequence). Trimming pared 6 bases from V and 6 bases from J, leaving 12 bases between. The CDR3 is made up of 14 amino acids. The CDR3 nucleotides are TGTGCCAGCAGCCCCTCAGCCCAGGCCAACGTCCTGACTTTC. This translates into CASSPSAQANVLTF.

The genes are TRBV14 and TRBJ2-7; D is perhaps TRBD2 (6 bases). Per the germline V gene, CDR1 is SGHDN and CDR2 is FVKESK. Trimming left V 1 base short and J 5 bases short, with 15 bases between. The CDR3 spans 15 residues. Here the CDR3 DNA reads TGTGCCAGCAGCCAAGCTATTCGGGGGATTGACGAGCAGTACTTC. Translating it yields CASSQAIRGIDEQYF.

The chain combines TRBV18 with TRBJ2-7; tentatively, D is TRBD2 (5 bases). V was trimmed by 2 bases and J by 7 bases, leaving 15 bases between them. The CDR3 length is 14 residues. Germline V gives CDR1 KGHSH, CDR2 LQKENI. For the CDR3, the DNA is TGTGCCAGCTCACCATTGAAGGGCCCGGGGGAGCAGTACTTC. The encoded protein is CASSPLKGPGEQYF.

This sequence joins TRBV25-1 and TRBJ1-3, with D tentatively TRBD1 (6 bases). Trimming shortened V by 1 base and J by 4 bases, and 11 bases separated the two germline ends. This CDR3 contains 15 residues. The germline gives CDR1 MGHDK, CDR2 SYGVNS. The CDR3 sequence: CASSEWGGKGNTIYF. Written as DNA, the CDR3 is TGTGCCAGCAGTGAATGGGGGGGCAAAGGAAACACCATATATTTT. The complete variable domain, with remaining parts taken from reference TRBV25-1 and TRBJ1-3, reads EADIYQTPRYLVIGTGKKITLECSQTMGHDKMYWYQQDPGMELHLIHYSYGVNSTEKGDLSSESTVSRIRTEHFPLTLESARPSHTSQYLCASSEWGGKGNTIYFGEGSWLTVV.

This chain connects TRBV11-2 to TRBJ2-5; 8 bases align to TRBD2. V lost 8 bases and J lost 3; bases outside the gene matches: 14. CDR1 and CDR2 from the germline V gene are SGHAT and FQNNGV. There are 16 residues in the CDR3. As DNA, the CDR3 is TGTGCCAGCGGTCCTGAACTAGCGGAATACAAAGAGACCCAGTACTTC. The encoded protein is CASGPELAEYKETQYF.

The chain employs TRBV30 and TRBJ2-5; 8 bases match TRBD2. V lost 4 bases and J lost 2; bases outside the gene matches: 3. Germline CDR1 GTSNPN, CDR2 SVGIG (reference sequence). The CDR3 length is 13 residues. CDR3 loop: CAWKAGAQETQYF. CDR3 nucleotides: TGTGCCTGGAAAGCGGGGGCTCAAGAGACCCAGTACTTC.

The DNA for the CDR3 is TGTGCCAGCAGCCCCGGACAGGGCAAAGGTTACTCCTACGAGCAGTACTTC. It yields the protein CASSPGQGKGYSYEQYF. The rearrangement uses TRBV7-9 and TRBJ2-7; 8 bases map to TRBD1. This CDR3 spans 17 amino acids. Unmatched junction bases numbered 12, after V lost 5 bases and J lost 0 bases. The germline V gene encodes CDR1 SEHNR and CDR2 FQNEAQ (reference sequence).

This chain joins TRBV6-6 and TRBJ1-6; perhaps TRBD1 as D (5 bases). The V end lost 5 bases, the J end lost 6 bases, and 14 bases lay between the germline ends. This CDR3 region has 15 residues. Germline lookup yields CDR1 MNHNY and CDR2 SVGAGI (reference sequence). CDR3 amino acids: CASSGDRTLNSPLHF. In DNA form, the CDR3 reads TGTGCCAGCAGTGGTGATCGGACACTTAATTCACCCCTCCACTTT.

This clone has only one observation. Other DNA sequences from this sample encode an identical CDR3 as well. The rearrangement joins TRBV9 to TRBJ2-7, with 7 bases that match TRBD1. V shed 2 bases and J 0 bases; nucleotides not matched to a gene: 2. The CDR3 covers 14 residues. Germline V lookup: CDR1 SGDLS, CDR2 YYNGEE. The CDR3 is CASSVGQSSYEQYF. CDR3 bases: TGTGCCAGCAGCGTGGGACAGAGCTCCTACGAGCAGTACTTC.

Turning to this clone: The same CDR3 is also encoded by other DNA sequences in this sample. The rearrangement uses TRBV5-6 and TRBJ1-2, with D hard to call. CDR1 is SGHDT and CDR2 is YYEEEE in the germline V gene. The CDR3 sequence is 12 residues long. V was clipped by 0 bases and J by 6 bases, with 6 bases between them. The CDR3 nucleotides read TGTGCCAGCAGCTTGGTACCCGATGGCTACACCTTC. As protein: CASSLVPDGYTF.

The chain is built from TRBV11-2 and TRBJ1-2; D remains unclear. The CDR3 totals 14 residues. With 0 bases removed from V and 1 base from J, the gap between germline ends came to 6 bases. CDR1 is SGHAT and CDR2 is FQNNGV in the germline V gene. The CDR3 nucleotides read TGTGCCAGCAGCTTAGATAACCTTAACTATGGCTACACCTTC. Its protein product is CASSLDNLNYGYTF.

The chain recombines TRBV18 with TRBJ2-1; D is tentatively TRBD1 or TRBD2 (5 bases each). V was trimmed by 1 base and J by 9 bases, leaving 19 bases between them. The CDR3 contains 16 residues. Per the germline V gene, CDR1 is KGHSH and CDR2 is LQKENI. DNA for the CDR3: TGTGCCAGCTCACCACTATCCGTAATATCAGGGAGTGAGCAGTTCTTC. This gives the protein CASSPLSVISGSEQFF.

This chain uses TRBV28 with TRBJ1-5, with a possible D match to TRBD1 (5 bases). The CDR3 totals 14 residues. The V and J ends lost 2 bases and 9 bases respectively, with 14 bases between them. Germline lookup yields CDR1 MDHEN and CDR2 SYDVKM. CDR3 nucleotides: TGTGCCAGCAGTTTAGCCGCAGGGAGAGGGCCCCAGCATTTT. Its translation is CASSLAAGRGPQHF.

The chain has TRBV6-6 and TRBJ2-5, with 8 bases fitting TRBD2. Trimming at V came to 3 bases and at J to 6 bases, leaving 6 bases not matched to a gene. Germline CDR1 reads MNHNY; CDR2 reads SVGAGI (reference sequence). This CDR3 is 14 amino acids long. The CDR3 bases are TGTGCCAGCAGTTATGTCGGGGGGGACAAGACCCAGTACTTC. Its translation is CASSYVGGDKTQYF.

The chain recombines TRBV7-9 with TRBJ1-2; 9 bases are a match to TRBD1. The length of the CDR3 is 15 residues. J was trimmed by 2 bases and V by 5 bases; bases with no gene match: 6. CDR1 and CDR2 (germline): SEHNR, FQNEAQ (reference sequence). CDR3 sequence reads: CASSERQGENYGYTF. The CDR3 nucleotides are TGTGCCAGCAGCGAGAGACAGGGGGAAAACTATGGCTACACCTTC.

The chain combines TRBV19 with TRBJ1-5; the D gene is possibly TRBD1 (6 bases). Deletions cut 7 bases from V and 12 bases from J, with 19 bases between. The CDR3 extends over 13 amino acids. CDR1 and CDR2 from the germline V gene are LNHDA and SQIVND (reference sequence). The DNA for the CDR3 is TGTGCCAGTAACCCAACAGGGAACTCTGTCCAGCATTTT. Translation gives CASNPTGNSVQHF.

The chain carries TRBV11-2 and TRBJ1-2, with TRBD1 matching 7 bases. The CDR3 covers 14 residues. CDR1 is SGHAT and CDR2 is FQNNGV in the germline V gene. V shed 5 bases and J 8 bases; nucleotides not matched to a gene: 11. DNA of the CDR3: TGTGCCAGCAGCCCAATCGACAGGGCGAACGGCTACACCTTC. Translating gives CASSPIDRANGYTF.

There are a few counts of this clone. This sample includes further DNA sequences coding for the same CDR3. This CDR3 is CASSLAPGDYGYTF. The DNA for the CDR3 is TGTGCCAGCAGCTTAGCTCCAGGTGACTATGGCTACACCTTC. The chain employs TRBV7-9 and TRBJ1-2; D ambiguous. Germline V gene sequence: CDR1 SEHNR, CDR2 FQNEAQ (reference sequence). The CDR3 extends over 14 amino acids. Trimming removed 0 bases from V and 3 bases from J, with 8 bases in between.

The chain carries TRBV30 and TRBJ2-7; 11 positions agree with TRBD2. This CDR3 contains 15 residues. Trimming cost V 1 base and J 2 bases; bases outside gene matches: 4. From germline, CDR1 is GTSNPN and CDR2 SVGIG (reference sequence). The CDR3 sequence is CAWSGGLAVTYEQYF. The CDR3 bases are TGTGCCTGGAGTGGGGGACTAGCGGTAACCTACGAGCAGTACTTC. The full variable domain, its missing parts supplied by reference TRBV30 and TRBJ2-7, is SQTIHQWPATLVQPVGSPLSLECTVEGTSNPNLYWYRQAAGRGLQLLFYSVGIGQISSEVPQNLSASRPQDRQFILSSKKLLLSDSGFYLCAWSGGLAVTYEQYFGPGTRLTVT.

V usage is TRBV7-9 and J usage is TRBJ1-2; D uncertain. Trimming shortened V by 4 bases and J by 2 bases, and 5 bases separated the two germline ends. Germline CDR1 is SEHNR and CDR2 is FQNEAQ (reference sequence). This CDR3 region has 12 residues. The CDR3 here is CASSSDNYGYTF. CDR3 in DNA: TGTGCCAGCAGCTCTGACAACTATGGCTACACCTTC.